The 12 T cell receptor beta chains below all came from one sample that was sequenced in a study of T cells after posttransplantation cyclophosphamide. TCRdb's copy holds only in-frame clones and misses some; the assay was immunoSEQ multiplex PCR. The data contain around 47,000 clones, under 95% of them singletons. Sequences were obtained from PBMCs. Receptor source: a woman aged 25 to 39 in good health and a related stem cell transplant donor.

This rearrangement joins TRBV2 to TRBJ1-2, with unresolved D. The CDR3 contains 13 residues. The V gene lost 2 bases and the J gene lost 3 bases, with 7 bases spanning the gap. Germline CDR1 is SNHLY and CDR2 is FYNNEI. The CDR3: CASSERSHYGYTF. CDR3 in DNA: TGTGCCAGCAGTGAACGCAGTCACTATGGCTACACCTTC.

Comments on this clone: Germline and junction disagree at one end, which may indicate a read error. V gene TRBV19 combines with J gene TRBJ1-2; D may be TRBD1 (6 bases). Looked up from germline, CDR1 is LNHDA and CDR2 is SQIVND (reference sequence). The CDR3 loop spans 15 amino acids. This chain's CDR3 is CASSIDLSGRGPETF. Written as DNA, the CDR3 is TGTGCCAGTAGTATAGATCTTTCGGGCAGGGGCCCCGAGACGTTC.

The chain links TRBV7-9 to TRBJ2-1; D is perhaps TRBD2 (6 bases). V dropped 0 bases and J dropped 5 bases, with 11 bases sitting between them. CDR1 and CDR2 (germline): SEHNR, FQNEAQ (reference sequence). The CDR3 spans 15 residues. CDR3 nucleotides: TGTGCCAGCAGCTTAGCCCTAGCGCCCGACAATGAGCAGTTCTTC. Translation: CASSLALAPDNEQFF. Drawing the rest from reference TRBV7-9 and TRBJ2-1, the complete variable domain is DTGVSQNPRHKITKRGQNVTFRCDPISEHNRLYWYRQTLGQGPEFLTYFQNEAQLEKSRLLSDRFSAERPKGSFSTLEIQRTEQGDSAMYLCASSLALAPDNEQFFGPGTRLTVL.

The chain has TRBV5-1 and TRBJ2-7; the D gene is possibly TRBD1 (6 bases). CDR1 and CDR2 (germline): SGHRS, YFSETQ. With 4 bases removed from V and 4 bases from J, the gap between germline ends came to 18 bases. The CDR3 extends over 15 amino acids. The DNA for the CDR3 is TGCGCCAGCAGCCCTGAAGGGGGAAGAGGGTACGAGCAGTACTTC. Translated: CASSPEGGRGYEQYF.

The rearrangement joins TRBV10-3 to TRBJ1-2; weak D call: TRBD1 (6 bases). Trimming left V 1 base short and J 2 bases short, with 11 bases between. This CDR3 contains 15 residues. Germline CDR1 is ENHRY and CDR2 is SYGVKD. CDR3 sequence (DNA): TGTGCCATCAGTGAGTTCAGCAGGGGAAACTATGGCTACACCTTC. It specifies CAISEFSRGNYGYTF.

The count of this clone is one. V usage is TRBV27 and J usage is TRBJ2-7; 8 bases are a match to TRBD1. Germline CDR1 reads MNHEY; CDR2 reads SMNVEV (reference sequence). The junction had 12 bases not matched to a gene; V was cut back by 5 bases and J by 0 bases. The CDR3 loop spans 17 amino acids. The CDR3 reads CASSPYPTGAASYEQYF. In DNA, the CDR3 is TGTGCCAGCAGTCCCTATCCGACAGGGGCCGCCTCCTACGAGCAGTACTTC.

The rearrangement joins TRBV7-3 to TRBJ1-1; 8 bases fit TRBD1. V trimming: 5 bases; J trimming: 2 bases; junction bases outside the gene matches: 4. There are 14 residues in the CDR3. CDR1 is SGHTA and CDR2 is FQGTGA in the germline V gene. CDR3 DNA sequence: TGTGCCAGCAGCCGACAGGGGTTAAACACTGAAGCTTTCTTT. Its translation: CASSRQGLNTEAFF.

Details on this clone: At one end, the junction sequence differs from germline, possibly due to a read error. V and J are TRBV15 and TRBJ2-7; TRBD2 aligns across 9 bases. Germline V gives CDR1 LNHNV, CDR2 YYDKDF (reference sequence). CDR3 length equals 14 residues. CDR3 in amino acids: CATSRESSGGPSDF. CDR3 nucleotide sequence: TGTGCCACCAGCAGAGAGAGTAGCGGGGGCCCGTCGGACTTC.

This clone was detected only once. The chain carries TRBV27 and TRBJ1-6, with D possibly being TRBD1 (6 bases). The germline V gene has CDR1 MNHEY and CDR2 SMNVEV (reference sequence). V lost 4 bases and J lost 9, with 16 bases in between. The CDR3 has 15 amino acids. Here the CDR3 DNA reads TGTGCCAGCAGTTCGAAGACAGGTGCCTCTTCACCCCTCCACTTT. This gives the protein CASSSKTGASSPLHF.

This chain joins TRBV6-1 and TRBJ2-5; D is ambiguous. This CDR3 is built from 11 residues. Germline V CDR1 and CDR2: MNHNS, SASEGT. With 3 bases removed from V and 5 bases from J, the gap between germline ends came to 4 bases. DNA for the CDR3: TGTGCCAGCAGTGACCTCGAGACCCAGTACTTC. Its protein product is CASSDLETQYF.

The CDR3 DNA is TGTGCCAGTAGTCGCCAGGGGCAGTCTTACGATTCACCCCTCCACTTT. Translated, it gives CASSRQGQSYDSPLHF. The chain joins TRBV19 to TRBJ1-6; D is perhaps TRBD1 (6 bases). The V end was cut by 5 bases, the J end by 8 bases, with 19 bases between. The germline gives CDR1 LNHDA, CDR2 SQIVND (reference sequence). This CDR3 spans 16 amino acids.

In nucleotides, the CDR3 is TGTGCCAGCAGCTGGACAGGCGAGCAGTACTTC. Amino acids: CASSWTGEQYF. This sequence joins TRBV7-3 and TRBJ2-7; 7 nucleotides match TRBD1. CDR1 and CDR2 (germline): SGHTA, FQGTGA. The CDR3 covers 11 residues. The V and J ends lost 4 bases and 6 bases, in that order; junction bases with no gene match: 0.